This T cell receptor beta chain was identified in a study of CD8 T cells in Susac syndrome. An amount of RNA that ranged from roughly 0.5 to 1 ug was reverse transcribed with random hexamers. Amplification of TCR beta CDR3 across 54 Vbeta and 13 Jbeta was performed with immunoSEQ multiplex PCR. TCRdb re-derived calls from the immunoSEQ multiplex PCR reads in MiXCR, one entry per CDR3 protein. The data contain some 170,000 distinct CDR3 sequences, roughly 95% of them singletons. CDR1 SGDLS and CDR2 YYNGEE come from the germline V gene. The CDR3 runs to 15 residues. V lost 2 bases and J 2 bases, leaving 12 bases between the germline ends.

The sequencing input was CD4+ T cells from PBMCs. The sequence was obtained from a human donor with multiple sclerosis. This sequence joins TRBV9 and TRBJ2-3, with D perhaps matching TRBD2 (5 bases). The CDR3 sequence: CASSVSGGYTDTQYF. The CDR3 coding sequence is TGTGCCAGCAGCGTTTCAGGAGGATACACAGATACGCAGTATTTT.